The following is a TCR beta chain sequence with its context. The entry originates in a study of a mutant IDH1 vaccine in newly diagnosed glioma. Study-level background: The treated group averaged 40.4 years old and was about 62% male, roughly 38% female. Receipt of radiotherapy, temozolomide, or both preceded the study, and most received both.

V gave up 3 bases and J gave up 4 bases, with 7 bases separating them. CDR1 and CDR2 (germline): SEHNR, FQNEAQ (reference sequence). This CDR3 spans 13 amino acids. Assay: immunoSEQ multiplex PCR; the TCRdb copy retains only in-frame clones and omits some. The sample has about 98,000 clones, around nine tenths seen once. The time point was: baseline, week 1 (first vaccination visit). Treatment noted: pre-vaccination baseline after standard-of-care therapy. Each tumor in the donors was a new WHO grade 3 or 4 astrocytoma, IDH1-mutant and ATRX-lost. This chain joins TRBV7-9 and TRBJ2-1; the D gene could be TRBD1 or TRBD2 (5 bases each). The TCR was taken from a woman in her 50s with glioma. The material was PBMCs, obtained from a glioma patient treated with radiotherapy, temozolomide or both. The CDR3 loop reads CASSFWGYNEQFF. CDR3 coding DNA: TGTGCCAGCAGCTTTTGGGGGTACAATGAGCAGTTCTTC.